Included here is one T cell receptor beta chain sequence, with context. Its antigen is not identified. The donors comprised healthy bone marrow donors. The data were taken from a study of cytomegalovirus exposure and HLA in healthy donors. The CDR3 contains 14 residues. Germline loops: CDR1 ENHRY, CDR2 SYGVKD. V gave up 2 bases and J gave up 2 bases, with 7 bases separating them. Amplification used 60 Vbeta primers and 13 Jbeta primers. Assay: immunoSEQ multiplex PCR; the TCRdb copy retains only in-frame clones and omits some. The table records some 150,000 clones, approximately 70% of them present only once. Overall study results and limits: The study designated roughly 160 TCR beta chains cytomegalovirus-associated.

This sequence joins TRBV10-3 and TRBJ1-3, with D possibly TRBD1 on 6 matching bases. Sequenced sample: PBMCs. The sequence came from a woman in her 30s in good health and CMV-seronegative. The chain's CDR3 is CAISENRAGNTIYF. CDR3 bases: TGTGCCATCAGTGAGAACAGGGCTGGAAACACCATATATTTT.